Listed below are T cell receptor beta chains from one sample, sequenced in a study of blood T cell repertoires in COVID-19. TCRdb keeps only in-frame clones here, not all; method: immunoSEQ multiplex PCR. The data show 30,000 to 35,000 clones, approximately 92% seen once. The material sequenced was peripheral blood. These TCRs come from a man at least 80 years old with acute or convalescent COVID-19. Each CDR3 is given with its conserved first and last residue. A D gene is named only where the DNA matches it firmly. Not every row has a clone size; where given, it reads once, few, many or a size class.

clone size: NA; J gene: TRBJ1-1; V gene: TRBV28; D gene: NA; CDR3 DNA: TGTGCCAGCAGTTTTCCCGGGTCGACTGAAGCTTTCTTT; CDR3 protein: CASSFPGSTEAFF
clone size: NA; J gene: TRBJ2-5; V gene: TRBV19; D gene: NA; CDR3 DNA: TGTGCCAGTACTCCGACCCACAGGGCCCCCCGGGAGACCCAGTACTTC; CDR3 protein: CASTPTHRAPRETQYF
clone size: NA; J gene: TRBJ2-3; V gene: TRBV19; D gene: TRBD1; CDR3 DNA: TGTGCCAGTAGCCCCAGGGGGCGGGATACGCAGTATTTT; CDR3 protein: CASSPRGRDTQYF
clone size: NA; J gene: TRBJ1-1; V gene: TRBV4-1; D gene: NA; CDR3 DNA: TGCGCCAGCAGCCAAGACTTCGTGAACACTGAAGCTTTCTTT; CDR3 protein: CASSQDFVNTEAFF
clone size: NA; J gene: TRBJ1-2; V gene: TRBV7-9; D gene: TRBD1; CDR3 DNA: TGTGCCAGCAGCTGGACAGGGAAAGGCTACACCTTC; CDR3 protein: CASSWTGKGYTF
clone size: NA; J gene: TRBJ1-5; V gene: TRBV5-8; D gene: NA; CDR3 DNA: TGTGCCAGCAGCCCCCGATGGAGGTCGAGCAATCAGCCCCAGCATTTT; CDR3 protein: CASSPRWRSSNQPQHF
clone size: NA; J gene: TRBJ2-1; V gene: TRBV29-1; D gene: TRBD1; CDR3 DNA: TGCAGCGCCGACAGGGTCTACAATGAGCAGTTCTTC; CDR3 protein: CSADRVYNEQFF
clone size: NA; J gene: TRBJ1-1; V gene: TRBV6-1; D gene: NA; CDR3 DNA: TGTGCCAGCAGTGAAGTAGGGGGTACTGAAGCTTTCTTT; CDR3 protein: CASSEVGGTEAFF
clone size: once; J gene: TRBJ1-5; V gene: TRBV7-9; D gene: NA; CDR3 DNA: TGTGCCAGCAGCCCAATGGGAGAGCAGCCCCAGCATTTT; CDR3 protein: CASSPMGEQPQHF
clone size: NA; J gene: TRBJ2-7; V gene: TRBV2; D gene: NA; CDR3 DNA: TGTGCCAGCAGTGAAGGATCAGGGGTCGAGCAGTACTTC; CDR3 protein: CASSEGSGVEQYF
clone size: NA; J gene: TRBJ1-3; V gene: TRBV5-6; D gene: NA; CDR3 DNA: TGTGCCAGCAGCTTGCTTACCGGGAGTAGAAACACCATATATTTT; CDR3 protein: CASSLLTGSRNTIYF
clone size: NA; J gene: TRBJ1-5; V gene: TRBV6-6; D gene: NA; CDR3 DNA: TGTGCCAGCAGTTGGGGGACTGGGGGGCAGCCCCAGCATTTT; CDR3 protein: CASSWGTGGQPQHF
clone size: NA; J gene: TRBJ2-5; V gene: TRBV6-5; D gene: NA; CDR3 DNA: TGTGCCAGCAGTTACCTCGGGACACCATCGCCCCAGTACTTC; CDR3 protein: CASSYLGTPSPQYF
clone size: few; J gene: TRBJ2-7; V gene: TRBV7-8; D gene: TRBD2; CDR3 DNA: TGTGCCAGCAGCAGGACTAGCGGGAGTATCTACGAGCAGTACTTC; CDR3 protein: CASSRTSGSIYEQYF
clone size: NA; J gene: TRBJ1-1; V gene: TRBV18; D gene: TRBD1; CDR3 DNA: TGTGCCAGCTCACCTTGGACAGGGACAGCGACCACAGAAGCTTTCTTT; CDR3 protein: CASSPWTGTATTEAFF
clone size: NA; J gene: TRBJ2-3; V gene: TRBV29-1; D gene: TRBD2; CDR3 DNA: TGCAGCGTGGAACCTTCCCTAGCGGGAAAGGATACGCAGTATTTT; CDR3 protein: CSVEPSLAGKDTQYF
clone size: NA; J gene: TRBJ2-2; V gene: TRBV11-3; D gene: NA; CDR3 DNA: TGTGCCAGCAGCTTAGGTGCTAAATCTAAACCCGGGGAGCTGTTTTTT; CDR3 protein: CASSLGAKSKPGELFF
clone size: once; J gene: TRBJ2-7; V gene: TRBV5-4; D gene: TRBD2; CDR3 DNA: TGTGCCAGCAGCTTCCTAGCGGACTCCAGCTCCTACGAGCAGTACTTC; CDR3 protein: CASSFLADSSSYEQYF
clone size: once; J gene: TRBJ2-1; V gene: TRBV10-3; D gene: TRBD1; CDR3 DNA: TGTGCCATCGGAAGACAGGGTTCCTACAATGAGCAGTTCTTC; CDR3 protein: CAIGRQGSYNEQFF
clone size: NA; J gene: TRBJ1-1; V gene: TRBV7-2; D gene: TRBD1; CDR3 DNA: TGTGCCAGCACCCTGACAGGGGGCCTTAAGAGCACTGAAGCTTTCTTT; CDR3 protein: CASTLTGGLKSTEAFF
clone size: once; J gene: TRBJ2-1; V gene: TRBV10-2; D gene: NA; CDR3 DNA: TGCGCCAGCAGTGATGGGGCAAACAATGAGCAGTTCTTC; CDR3 protein: CASSDGANNEQFF
clone size: NA; J gene: TRBJ2-6; V gene: TRBV30; D gene: NA; CDR3 DNA: TGTGCCTGGAGTGCGACTACTGGGGCCAACGTCCTGACTTTC; CDR3 protein: CAWSATTGANVLTF
clone size: NA; J gene: TRBJ2-7; V gene: TRBV12-3/TRBV12-4; D gene: NA; CDR3 DNA: TGTGCCAGCAGTAGCACGGGGGAGCAGTACTTC; CDR3 protein: CASSSTGEQYF
clone size: NA; J gene: TRBJ1-5; V gene: TRBV5-5; D gene: TRBD1; CDR3 DNA: TGTGCCAGCAGCGCAACCGGGACAGGAGCAAATCAGCCCCAGCATTTT; CDR3 protein: CASSATGTGANQPQHF
clone size: NA; J gene: TRBJ1-2; V gene: TRBV19; D gene: NA; CDR3 DNA: TGTGCCAGTAGTATAGTGGCAACAGGCCCCTATGGCTACACCTTC; CDR3 protein: CASSIVATGPYGYTF
clone size: NA; J gene: TRBJ2-5; V gene: TRBV6-1; D gene: NA; CDR3 DNA: TGTGCCAGCAGTGAAGGTAGTTCGAGCGGGCTTCAAGAGACCCAGTACTTC; CDR3 protein: CASSEGSSSGLQETQYF
clone size: few; J gene: TRBJ2-5; V gene: TRBV14; D gene: TRBD2; CDR3 DNA: TGTGCCAGCAGCTGGACTAGCGGAGAGACCCAGTACTTC; CDR3 protein: CASSWTSGETQYF
clone size: NA; J gene: TRBJ2-1; V gene: TRBV11-2; D gene: TRBD2; CDR3 DNA: TGTGCCAGCAGCCAGCGGGAGGGAGGGGTGAATGAGCAGTTCTTC; CDR3 protein: CASSQREGGVNEQFF
clone size: NA; J gene: TRBJ2-3; V gene: TRBV12-3/TRBV12-4; D gene: NA; CDR3 DNA: TGTGCCAGCAGTTTATACAGGGATGATACGCAGTATTTT; CDR3 protein: CASSLYRDDTQYF
clone size: NA; J gene: TRBJ2-7; V gene: TRBV20-1; D gene: NA; CDR3 DNA: TGCAGTGCTAGAGGGAGGAGGGAGCAGTACTTC; CDR3 protein: CSARGRREQYF
clone size: NA; J gene: TRBJ1-1; V gene: TRBV7-9; D gene: TRBD1; CDR3 DNA: TGTGCCAGCAGCAAGGACAGGGTGTCTGGAGCTTTCTTT; CDR3 protein: CASSKDRVSGAFF
clone size: NA; J gene: TRBJ2-1; V gene: TRBV24-1; D gene: NA; CDR3 DNA: TGTGCCACCGGTGGGGGTCAGGACTTACAGTTCTTC; CDR3 protein: CATGGGQDLQFF
clone size: NA; J gene: TRBJ2-1; V gene: TRBV7-9; D gene: TRBD2; CDR3 DNA: TGTGCCAGCACCAAACCGGGACTACCTTGGGAGCAGTTCTTC; CDR3 protein: CASTKPGLPWEQFF
clone size: NA; J gene: TRBJ2-7; V gene: TRBV7-2; D gene: NA; CDR3 DNA: TGTGCCAGCAGCTTAGAGGCAGGAACTTCCTACGAGCAGTACTTC; CDR3 protein: CASSLEAGTSYEQYF
clone size: few; J gene: TRBJ2-2; V gene: TRBV10-2; D gene: NA; CDR3 DNA: TGCGCCAGCAGGGGCGATGGCACCGGGGAGCTGTTTTTT; CDR3 protein: CASRGDGTGELFF
clone size: NA; J gene: TRBJ1-2; V gene: TRBV30; D gene: NA; CDR3 DNA: TGTGCCTGTTACGCAGGAGGCTACACCTTC; CDR3 protein: CACYAGGYTF
clone size: NA; J gene: TRBJ2-5; V gene: TRBV6-6; D gene: TRBD2; CDR3 DNA: TGTGCCAGCAGTTCAACCGGGACTAGCGGTCAAGAGACCCAGTACTTC; CDR3 protein: CASSSTGTSGQETQYF
clone size: once; J gene: TRBJ1-5; V gene: TRBV7-2; D gene: TRBD1; CDR3 DNA: TGTGCCAGCAGCTTTCAGACAGGGGGAGGACAGCCCCAGCATTTT; CDR3 protein: CASSFQTGGGQPQHF
clone size: NA; J gene: TRBJ1-4; V gene: TRBV19; D gene: TRBD1; CDR3 DNA: TGTGCCAGTAGTCCCCGGGACAGAAATGAAAAACTGTTTTTT; CDR3 protein: CASSPRDRNEKLFF
clone size: few; J gene: TRBJ1-4; V gene: TRBV7-9; D gene: TRBD1; CDR3 DNA: TGTGCCAGCAGCTCAACCGGGACAGTTAATGAAAAACTGTTTTTT; CDR3 protein: CASSSTGTVNEKLFF
clone size: NA; J gene: TRBJ2-3; V gene: TRBV30; D gene: NA; CDR3 DNA: TGTGCCTGGAGTGTACTAACAGATACGCAGTATTTT; CDR3 protein: CAWSVLTDTQYF
clone size: NA; J gene: TRBJ2-1; V gene: TRBV5-1; D gene: TRBD2; CDR3 DNA: TGCGCCAGCAGCTGGGGGACTAGCGGGAGCCAAGGTGAGCAGTTCTTC; CDR3 protein: CASSWGTSGSQGEQFF
clone size: NA; J gene: TRBJ2-6; V gene: TRBV20-1; D gene: TRBD1; CDR3 DNA: TGCAGTGCTAGTACGGACAGGGGAACTGGGGCCAACGTCCTGACTTTC; CDR3 protein: CSASTDRGTGANVLTF
clone size: NA; J gene: TRBJ1-2; V gene: TRBV6-5; D gene: NA; CDR3 DNA: TGTGCCAACCGAAGCGACCGGGGATTAGTTGGCTACACCTTC; CDR3 protein: CANRSDRGLVGYTF
clone size: NA; J gene: TRBJ1-3; V gene: TRBV18; D gene: NA; CDR3 DNA: TGTGCCAGCTCAAATGACCCCGTGAGGGGAAACACCATATATTTT; CDR3 protein: CASSNDPVRGNTIYF
clone size: NA; J gene: TRBJ1-4; V gene: TRBV19; D gene: TRBD1; CDR3 DNA: TGTGCCAGTAGTCCTCGGACAGGACTTAATGAAAAACTGTTTTTT; CDR3 protein: CASSPRTGLNEKLFF
clone size: NA; J gene: TRBJ2-3; V gene: TRBV19; D gene: TRBD1; CDR3 DNA: TGTGCCAGTAGTACCGGACAGGAAGATACGCAGTATTTT; CDR3 protein: CASSTGQEDTQYF
clone size: NA; J gene: TRBJ1-6; V gene: TRBV12-3/TRBV12-4; D gene: NA; CDR3 DNA: TGTGCCAGCAGTTTCGGGAGGGGGTCACCCCTCCACTTT; CDR3 protein: CASSFGRGSPLHF